This record looks at one T cell receptor beta chain sequence and its context. What it binds is unknown. A single record per CDR3 protein comes from TCRdb applying MiXCR to the reads. The sample has approximately 340,000 distinct CDR3 sequences, about 28% seen once. This specimen comes from a study of T cell repertoires in cytomegalovirus infection. V lost 2 bases to trimming and J lost 0 bases, with 5 bases between them. This CDR3 spans 13 amino acids. CDR1 and CDR2 (germline): ENHRY, SYGVKD. Sequencing used cultured PBMCs, obtained from culture after CMV antigen stimulation. The chain links TRBV10-3 to TRBJ2-7, with D hard to call. The TCR comes from a human donor in good health (CMV status not recorded). Some clones in this sample may be carry-over from other donors' samples. The CDR3 loop reads CAISEIVSYEQYF. The CDR3 DNA reads TGTGCCATCAGTGAGATAGTCTCCTACGAGCAGTACTTC.